This is a list of T cell receptor beta chains from one sample in a study of T cell repertoires in cytomegalovirus infection. TCRdb re-derived calls from the reads in MiXCR, one entry per CDR3 protein. The data contain 300,000 to 400,000 distinct CDR3 sequences, roughly 28% of them singletons. Their specific antigens are unknown. The material sequenced was cultured PBMCs, taken from culture after CMV antigen stimulation. The receptors stem from a human donor in good health (CMV status not recorded). Some clones in this sample may be carry-over from other donors' samples. Each CDR3 is given with its conserved first and last residue. D genes are given only for firm matches. Clone size is stated in some rows and not others, as once, few, many or a class when expanded.

CDR3 length	D gene	clone size	V gene	J gene	CDR3 protein	CDR3 DNA
14	.	.	TRBV27	TRBJ1-5	CASSSTGYNQPQHF	TGTGCCAGCAGTTCAACAGGATACAATCAGCCCCAGCATTTT
17	.	.	TRBV12-5	TRBJ2-2	CASGPMGQQTNTGELFF	TGTGCTAGTGGGCCAATGGGCCAGCAGACGAACACCGGGGAGCTGTTTTTT
16	.	.	TRBV12-3/TRBV12-4	TRBJ2-7	CASSLWGDSLRKEQYF	TGTGCCAGCAGTTTATGGGGGGACAGTCTTAGAAAAGAGCAGTACTTC
16	TRBD2	many	TRBV7-6	TRBJ2-5	CASSLAPSGGAQTQYF	TGTGCCAGCAGCTTAGCGCCTAGCGGGGGGGCCCAGACCCAGTACTTC
15	.	few	TRBV7-9	TRBJ2-2	CASSLAYGDPGELFF	TGTGCCAGCAGCTTAGCGTACGGGGATCCCGGGGAGCTGTTTTTT
13	.	once	TRBV2	TRBJ2-1	CASLPKWLSEQFF	TGTGCCAGCTTGCCGAAATGGCTTAGTGAGCAGTTCTTC
16	TRBD1	.	TRBV12-3/TRBV12-4	TRBJ2-3	CASSQILQGSTDTQYF	TGTGCCAGCAGTCAGATCTTACAGGGGAGCACAGATACGCAGTATTTT
14	.	.	TRBV20-1	TRBJ2-1	CSPSAGDFYNEQFF	TGCAGCCCTAGCGCCGGAGATTTCTACAATGAGCAGTTCTTC
14	.	many	TRBV7-3	TRBJ1-1	CASSLMPSNTEAFF	TGTGCCAGCAGCTTAATGCCCTCGAACACTGAAGCTTTCTTT
13	.	.	TRBV7-3	TRBJ2-1	CASSPGEWGEQFF	TGTGCCAGCAGCCCAGGGGAGTGGGGTGAGCAGTTCTTC
16	.	.	TRBV7-6	TRBJ2-1	CASSLVFGGADNEQFF	TGTGCCAGCAGCTTAGTTTTTGGGGGTGCGGACAATGAGCAGTTCTTC